The 27 T cell receptor beta chains given below trace back to one sample, sequenced in a study of T cells in Graves' hyperthyroidism and ophthalmopathy. RNA transcripts were the template for amplifying TCR beta CDR3 regions. TCR CDR3 underwent first-round RT-PCR with the HTBI primer set. TCRdb re-derived calls from the multiplex PCR reads in MiXCR, one entry per CDR3 protein. Of around 380,000 distinct CDR3 sequences listed, about 14% were seen once; the top ten hold 20%. Sequenced input: blood. The source of these receptors is a young man with Graves' hyperthyroidism that later progressed to Graves' ophthalmopathy.

This clonotype appeared many times. The chain uses TRBV28 and TRBJ2-3; D gene uncertain. V dropped 4 bases and J dropped 1 base, with 18 bases sitting between them. Germline assignment: CDR1 MDHEN and CDR2 SYDVKM. This CDR3 comprises 17 residues. The CDR3 spells CASSSPDPGYGTDTQYF. The CDR3 DNA sequence: TGTGCCAGCAGTTCGCCCGATCCGGGCTATGGCACAGATACGCAGTATTTT.

At least ten counts were recorded for this clonotype. The chain couples TRBV12-3 or TRBV12-4 to TRBJ1-6; D not resolved. This CDR3 has 14 amino acids. V lost 3 bases to trimming and J lost 8 bases, with 11 bases between them. The chain's CDR3 is CASSLRQRDSPLHF. CDR3 nucleotides: TGTGCCAGCAGTTTGCGGCAGCGGGATTCACCCCTCCACTTT.

This chain connects TRBV6-1 to TRBJ1-5, with 9 bases aligning to TRBD1. The V and J ends lost 3 bases and 7 bases, in that order; junction bases with no gene match: 7. This CDR3 region has 15 residues. The germline V gene has CDR1 MNHNS and CDR2 SASEGT. The chain's CDR3 is CASSDGQGSRQPQHF. The CDR3 nucleotides are TGTGCCAGCAGTGACGGACAGGGGAGTCGGCAGCCCCAGCATTTT.

At least ten counts were recorded for this clonotype. The rearrangement links TRBV13 to TRBJ1-6; D may be TRBD1 (5 bases). The germline V gene encodes CDR1 PRHDT and CDR2 FYEKMQ (reference sequence). The CDR3 spans 17 residues. V lost 5 bases, J lost 3 bases, and 17 bases lay in between. The DNA of the CDR3 is TGTGCCAGCAGCACTCAGGGAGGTCACGGCTATAATTCACCCCTCCACTTT. It encodes CASSTQGGHGYNSPLHF.

This clonotype was recorded many times. The genes are TRBV12-3 or TRBV12-4 and TRBJ1-2; D unresolved. V lost 7 bases and J 1 base, leaving 10 bases between the germline ends. This CDR3 is built from 13 residues. CDR3 region: CASTYRVNYGYTF. CDR3 coding DNA: TGTGCCAGCACCTATCGTGTTAACTATGGCTACACCTTC.

At least ten counts were recorded for this clonotype. The DNA of the CDR3 is TGTGCCAGCAGTTCGAAAGAAAACACTGAAGCTTTCTTT. Residues: CASSSKENTEAFF. This chain connects TRBV12-3 or TRBV12-4 to TRBJ1-1; D not certain. This CDR3 is built from 13 residues. The ends were cut back, 4 bases at V and 2 bases at J, with 8 bases in the middle.

The sample holds many counts of this clonotype. This rearrangement joins TRBV24-1 to TRBJ2-3; 7 positions agree with TRBD1. The CDR3 sequence is 14 residues long. Germline V gives CDR1 KGHDR, CDR2 SFDVKD. With V trimmed by 4 bases and J by 2 bases, 2 bases remained unmatched. CDR3 sequence reads: CATSEDRATDTQYF. The CDR3 nucleotides are TGTGCCACCAGTGAAGACAGGGCCACAGATACGCAGTATTTT.

The chain is built from TRBV13 and TRBJ2-5; 9 bases fit TRBD1. The V segment lost 5 bases and the J segment 7 bases; nucleotides outside the gene matches: 14. CDR1 and CDR2 (germline): PRHDT, FYEKMQ (reference sequence). This CDR3 is 16 amino acids long. The CDR3 region is CASSIHRTGEGGTQYF. The CDR3 coding sequence is TGTGCCAGCAGCATACACCGGACAGGGGAGGGTGGGACCCAGTACTTC.

This clonotype occurred many times. The chain has TRBV10-3 and TRBJ2-5, with 8 nucleotides matching TRBD1. V was clipped by 8 bases and J by 4 bases; unmatched bases: 6. This CDR3 is built from 13 residues. Germline V gives CDR1 ENHRY, CDR2 SYGVKD. Here the CDR3 reads CAIGSTGGETQYF. CDR3 bases: TGTGCCATCGGCTCCACAGGGGGAGAGACCCAGTACTTC.

This clonotype was seen a handful of times. The chain is built from TRBV20-1 and TRBJ1-6, with D perhaps TRBD1 (6 bases). This CDR3 spans 13 amino acids. The germline CDR1 and CDR2 sequences are DFQATT and SNEGSKA (reference sequence). The V and J ends lost 6 bases and 8 bases respectively, with 14 bases between them. CDR3 sequence: CSASTGLDSPLHF. The CDR3, as DNA: TGCAGTGCAAGCACAGGGTTGGATTCACCCCTCCACTTT.

This clonotype came up many times. The genes are TRBV10-2 and TRBJ1-1, with no clear D. This CDR3 region has 15 residues. Trimming left V 7 bases short and J 1 base short, with 16 bases between. Germline CDR1 WSHSY, CDR2 SAAADI. This chain's CDR3 is CASKLVRRRNTEAFF. The CDR3 DNA reads as TGCGCCAGCAAGTTGGTCCGGAGAAGGAACACTGAAGCTTTCTTT.

This clonotype has only a few counts. The chain uses TRBV27 and TRBJ2-3; no reliable D call. Trimming took 6 bases from V and 0 from J, leaving 10 bases between them. The germline V gene encodes CDR1 MNHEY and CDR2 SMNVEV (reference sequence). CDR3 size: 14 residues. CDR3 coding DNA: TGTGCCAGCAGGCTCTCAATTAGCACAGATACGCAGTATTTT. As protein: CASRLSISTDTQYF.

This chain joins TRBV13 and TRBJ2-1, with D hard to call. The CDR3 contains 12 residues. V was clipped by 4 bases and J by 6 bases, with 7 bases between them. In germline, CDR1 is PRHDT, CDR2 FYEKMQ (reference sequence). The CDR3 bases are TGTGCCAGCAGCTCCTGGGCCAATGAGCAGTTCTTC. It codes for CASSSWANEQFF. Looking up the rest from reference TRBV13 and TRBJ2-1 gives the full variable domain: AAGVIQSPRHLIKEKRETATLKCYPIPRHDTVYWYQQGPGQDPQFLISFYEKMQSDKGSIPDRFSAQQFSDYHSELNMSSLELGDSALYFCASSSWANEQFFGPGTRLTVL.

The chain employs TRBV11-2 and TRBJ1-5, with D perhaps matching TRBD1 (5 bases). The CDR3 contains 13 residues. V was cut by 3 bases and J by 6 bases, with 9 bases left in between. The germline CDR1 and CDR2 sequences are SGHAT and FQNNGV. CDR3 in DNA: TGTGCCAGCAGCTTTTGGGGGTTTCAGCCCCAGCATTTT. This codes for CASSFWGFQPQHF.

The gene calls are TRBV12-3 or TRBV12-4 and TRBJ2-1, with no clear D. V was trimmed by 7 bases and J by 8 bases, leaving 18 bases between them. The CDR3 length is 14 residues. CDR3 region: CASIDQSMGYEQFF. CDR3 nucleotide sequence: TGTGCCAGCATAGACCAGTCCATGGGGTATGAGCAGTTCTTC.

The genes are TRBV20-1 and TRBJ1-4; TRBD1 might be the D (6 bases). Trimming removed 5 bases from V and 7 bases from J, with 11 bases in between. Germline CDR1 is DFQATT and CDR2 is SNEGSKA (reference sequence). This CDR3 has 12 amino acids. The CDR3 nucleotides are TGCAGTGCTGGACAGCCGCCTGAAAAACTGTTTTTT. It is translated as CSAGQPPEKLFF.

This clonotype has more than one count but fewer than ten. The CDR3 region has the DNA TGTGCCAGCAGCTTAGTGTCGAGGGAGCAGTACTTC. Encoded protein: CASSLVSREQYF. The rearrangement uses TRBV11-3 and TRBJ2-7; no definite D call. The CDR3 runs to 12 residues. Trimming removed 1 base at V and 7 bases at J, with 8 bases between. Germline loops: CDR1 SGHNT, CDR2 YENEEA.

This clonotype was seen repeatedly, ten times or more. The V and J genes are TRBV12-3 or TRBV12-4 and TRBJ1-2; 7 bases agree with TRBD1. V lost 4 bases and J lost 0; bases outside the gene matches: 8. This CDR3 has 16 residues. The CDR3 reads CASSSGTDRANYGYTF. The CDR3 DNA is TGTGCCAGCAGTTCCGGGACAGACAGAGCTAACTATGGCTACACCTTC.

This clonotype was counted at least ten times. This chain connects TRBV12-3 or TRBV12-4 to TRBJ1-5, with a possible D match to TRBD1 (6 bases). V dropped 7 bases and J dropped 3 bases, with 13 bases sitting between them. This CDR3 comprises 14 residues. The CDR3 here is CASTWSGANQPQHF. The CDR3 coding sequence is TGTGCCAGCACCTGGTCGGGGGCCAATCAGCCCCAGCATTTT.

This clonotype appeared many times. The chain uses TRBV5-1 and TRBJ2-5, with D maybe TRBD1 (5 bases). Germline lookup yields CDR1 SGHRS and CDR2 YFSETQ. The CDR3 length is 14 residues. The ends were cut back, 0 bases at V and 3 bases at J, with 9 bases in the middle. As DNA, the CDR3 is TGCGCCAGCAGCTTGGCCGCCAGGGAAGAGACCCAGTACTTC. This gives the protein CASSLAAREETQYF. The full variable domain, in which reference TRBV5-1 and TRBJ2-5 provide the parts outside the CDR3, is KAGVTQTPRYLIKTRGQQVTLSCSPISGHRSVSWYQQTPGQGLQFLFEYFSETQRNKGNFPGRFSGRQFSNSRSEMNVSTLELGDSALYLCASSLAAREETQYFGPGTRLLVL.

This clonotype was seen ten or more times. The chain recombines TRBV28 with TRBJ1-6; D remains ambiguous. V was trimmed by 1 base and J by 5 bases, leaving 6 bases between them. The CDR3 loop spans 14 amino acids. The germline V gene encodes CDR1 MDHEN and CDR2 SYDVKM. The CDR3 region has the DNA TGTGCCAGCAGTTTATACGGAGATAATTCACCCCTCCACTTT. It yields the protein CASSLYGDNSPLHF.

This clonotype showed up many times. This chain uses TRBV12-3 or TRBV12-4 with TRBJ2-5; TRBD2 might be the D (7 bases). CDR3 length: 17 residues. V lost 5 bases, J lost 9 bases, and 28 bases lay in between. The CDR3 DNA reads TGTGCCAGCAGTCCCACTGGGGGGGGGGGCCTCCGGGGGGCCCAGTACTTC. It specifies CASSPTGGGGLRGAQYF.

This clonotype was seen many times. One junction end does not reproduce the germline sequence, and a read error may be involved. The J gene is TRBJ1-6, the V gene TRBV11-2; 7 bases map to TRBD1. The CDR3 spans 14 residues. Germline V gene data show CDR1 as SGHAT and CDR2 as FQNNGV. The CDR3: CANSLTGRNSPLHF. As DNA, the CDR3 is TGTGCCAACAGCTTGACAGGGAGGAATTCACCCCTCCACTTT.

The V gene is TRBV6-1, the J gene TRBJ2-5, with TRBD2 matching 9 bases. V dropped 5 bases and J dropped 4; count of bases not matched to a gene: 8. Germline loops: CDR1 MNHNS, CDR2 SASEGT. CDR3 size: 15 residues. The CDR3 DNA is TGTGCCAGCAGTTATTTGCGGGGGGGCCCAGAGACCCAGTACTTC. It codes for CASSYLRGGPETQYF.

This clonotype was observed at least ten times. V gene TRBV27 combines with J gene TRBJ1-6, with 9 bases lining up with TRBD1. Germline trimming cut 5 bases from V and 7 bases from J; bases unmatched to any gene: 0. Germline CDR1 and CDR2: MNHEY and SMNVEV (reference sequence). This CDR3 has 13 residues. The CDR3 nucleotides read TGTGCCAGCAGTGGACAGGGGAATTCACCCCTCCACTTT. Protein: CASSGQGNSPLHF.

This clonotype occurred many times. The J gene is TRBJ1-4, the V gene TRBV12-3 or TRBV12-4; D might be TRBD1 (5 bases). Trimming pared 3 bases from V and 1 base from J, leaving 9 bases between. The CDR3 runs to 15 residues. CDR3 in amino acids: CASSFFGGTNEKLFF. CDR3 sequence (DNA): TGTGCCAGCAGTTTCTTTGGGGGAACTAATGAAAAACTGTTTTTT.

There are many counts of this clonotype. This chain joins TRBV11-3 and TRBJ1-1, with 7 bases matching TRBD1. Germline V gives CDR1 SGHNT, CDR2 YENEEA. This CDR3 is built from 13 residues. V shed 3 bases, J shed 6 bases, and the junction held 4 bases outside the gene matches. The CDR3 DNA reads TGTGCCAGCAGCTTGGGGACAGACCCTGAAGCTTTCTTT. Translation: CASSLGTDPEAFF.